Shown below are 31 T cell receptor beta chains from a single sample sequenced in a study of blood T cell repertoires in COVID-19. The data were produced by immunoSEQ multiplex PCR, yet TCRdb's version contains in-frame clones alone and is incomplete. The sample yields about 150,000 clones, 65% to 80% seen once. Source material: peripheral blood. The receptors originated from a man aged 55 to 70 with acute or convalescent COVID-19.

This clone was recorded once. The gene calls are TRBV5-1 and TRBJ2-1; D gene unclear. CDR3 length equals 15 residues. V was trimmed by 3 bases and J by 3 bases, leaving 13 bases between them. Germline V lookup: CDR1 SGHRS, CDR2 YFSETQ. The CDR3 region has the DNA TGCGCCAGCAGCTCTGTGTGGAGAGACTACAATGAGCAGTTCTTC. Its protein product is CASSSVWRDYNEQFF.

The chain uses TRBV28 and TRBJ2-1; D might be TRBD2 (6 bases). The CDR3 contains 13 residues. The ends were cut back, 10 bases at V and 3 bases at J, with 13 bases in the middle. Looked up from germline, CDR1 is MDHEN and CDR2 is SYDVKM. This chain's CDR3 is CATQRAFYNEQFF. The CDR3 region has the DNA TGTGCCACCCAGCGGGCCTTCTACAATGAGCAGTTCTTC.

This clone has a handful of counts. The chain combines TRBV6-6 with TRBJ2-7; 7 bases fit TRBD2. The trim removed 6 bases at V and 5 bases at J, leaving 7 bases unmatched. From germline, CDR1 is MNHNY and CDR2 SVGAGI (reference sequence). The CDR3 has 13 residues. This chain's CDR3 is CASRGLVHDEQYF. The CDR3 bases are TGTGCCAGCAGAGGACTAGTCCACGACGAGCAGTACTTC.

This clone has just a few counts. The chain has TRBV13 and TRBJ1-2; D may be TRBD1 (6 bases). Germline V gives CDR1 PRHDT, CDR2 FYEKMQ (reference sequence). The V end was cut by 4 bases, the J end by 4 bases, with 13 bases between. The CDR3 has 14 amino acids. This CDR3 is CASSSQRTAYGYTF. The CDR3 DNA sequence: TGTGCCAGCAGCTCTCAACGGACAGCCTATGGCTACACCTTC.

The V gene is TRBV2, the J gene TRBJ1-2; no definite D call. Per germline, CDR1 SNHLY and CDR2 FYNNEI. With 7 bases removed from V and 4 bases from J, the gap between germline ends came to 10 bases. CDR3 length: 12 residues. The CDR3 nucleotides read TGTGCCAGCAAAATGAGTGGCTATGGCTACACCTTC. Translation gives CASKMSGYGYTF.

Only a few counts were recorded for this clone. The rearrangement links TRBV19 to TRBJ2-2, with D unclear. The V gene's germline CDR1 is LNHDA and CDR2 SQIVND (reference sequence). This CDR3 is 14 amino acids long. The V gene lost 9 bases and the J gene lost 0 bases, with 11 bases spanning the gap. The chain's CDR3 is CASPEQTNTGELFF. Written as DNA, the CDR3 is TGTGCCAGCCCGGAACAGACGAACACCGGGGAGCTGTTTTTT.

The V gene is TRBV9, the J gene TRBJ2-7; D is undetermined. Per the germline V gene, CDR1 is SGDLS and CDR2 is YYNGEE. With 0 bases removed from V and 3 bases from J, the gap between germline ends came to 16 bases. The CDR3 has 16 amino acids. In DNA, the CDR3 is TGTGCCAGCAGCGTAGGAGTAAAGGTCGGAGACTACGAGCAGTACTTC. Translation: CASSVGVKVGDYEQYF.

The chain recombines TRBV11-3 with TRBJ2-3; D perhaps matches TRBD2 (5 bases). V shed 5 bases and J shed 4 bases, with 16 bases lying between them. Germline CDR1 SGHNT, CDR2 YENEEA. The CDR3 has 15 residues. DNA for the CDR3: TGTGCCAGCAGCCCGGGAAGCAAACGAGCAGATACGCAGTATTTT. Residues: CASSPGSKRADTQYF.

The V and J genes are TRBV5-1 and TRBJ1-1, with 7 bases matching TRBD1. CDR1 is SGHRS and CDR2 is YFSETQ in the germline V gene. After removal of 0 bases from V and 4 bases from J, the junction contained 6 bases not matched to a gene. This CDR3 is 15 amino acids long. The CDR3, as DNA: TGCGCCAGCAGCTTGGAGGGGGGACAGTCCACTGAAGCTTTCTTT. It codes for CASSLEGGQSTEAFF.

The V gene is TRBV6-5, the J gene TRBJ2-3; TRBD1 matches at 10 bases. Unmatched junction bases numbered 4, after V lost 5 bases and J lost 2 bases. Germline V CDR1 and CDR2: MNHEY, SVGAGI. The length of the CDR3 is 15 residues. CDR3 protein: CASSLDRGYTDTQYF. The DNA of the CDR3 is TGTGCCAGCAGTCTGGACAGGGGGTACACAGATACGCAGTATTTT.

The chain employs TRBV7-9 and TRBJ2-7; 9 nucleotides match TRBD1. Per germline, CDR1 SEHNR and CDR2 FQNEAQ (reference sequence). Trimming cost V 0 bases and J 2 bases; bases outside gene matches: 2. The CDR3 has 15 amino acids. The CDR3 loop is CASSLAGTGPYEQYF. DNA of the CDR3: TGTGCCAGCAGCTTAGCCGGGACAGGGCCCTACGAGCAGTACTTC.

A note on this clone: The sample has other DNA sequences that encode this CDR3 too. The chain carries TRBV2 and TRBJ2-1, with 9 bases matching TRBD2. CDR3 length equals 15 residues. Germline assignment: CDR1 SNHLY and CDR2 FYNNEI. V was pared by 0 bases and J by 7 bases, with 4 bases of the junction left unmatched. CDR3 sequence: CASSEAAGGHNEQFF. CDR3 sequence (DNA): TGTGCCAGCAGTGAAGCGGCGGGAGGGCATAATGAGCAGTTCTTC.

The chain is built from TRBV7-2 and TRBJ2-1; D gene ambiguous. With 5 bases removed from V and 1 base from J, the gap between germline ends came to 12 bases. The CDR3 runs to 15 residues. Per the germline V gene, CDR1 is SGHTA and CDR2 is FQGNSA. CDR3 sequence: CASSPSGQSYNEQFF. DNA of the CDR3: TGTGCCAGCAGCCCCAGTGGCCAATCCTACAATGAGCAGTTCTTC.

Regarding this clone: It may be a read error: a sequence one base away is much more abundant. The V call is TRBV7-8, the J call TRBJ1-5, with TRBD1 matching over 11 bases. J was trimmed by 5 bases and V by 4 bases; bases with no gene match: 1. Germline lookup yields CDR1 SGHVS and CDR2 FQNEAQ. This CDR3 contains 14 residues. The chain's CDR3 is CASSWTGGDQPQHF. Written as DNA, the CDR3 is TGTGCCAGCAGCTGGACAGGGGGCGATCAGCCCCAGCATTTT. Drawing the rest from reference TRBV7-8 and TRBJ1-5, the complete variable domain is GAGVSQSPRYKVAKRGQDVALRCDPISGHVSLFWYQQALGQGPEFLTYFQNEAQLDKSGLPSDRFFAERPEGSVSTLKIQRTQQEDSAVYLCASSWTGGDQPQHFGDGTRLSIL.

V and J are TRBV6-5 and TRBJ2-2; 7 nucleotides match TRBD2. The CDR3 contains 13 residues. V shed 5 bases, J shed 6 bases, and the junction held 3 bases outside the gene matches. Germline assignment: CDR1 MNHEY and CDR2 SVGAGI. CDR3 bases: TGTGCCAGCAGTCCTAGCGGTGCCGGGGAGCTGTTTTTT. Translating it yields CASSPSGAGELFF.

Note on this clone: The sample holds other DNA sequences that translate to the same CDR3. This sequence joins TRBV5-1 and TRBJ1-6; D possibly corresponds to TRBD1 (5 bases). Germline values: CDR1 SGHRS, CDR2 YFSETQ. Trimming shortened V by 4 bases and J by 7 bases, and 6 bases separated the two germline ends. CDR3 length: 12 residues. Here the CDR3 reads CASSDSNSPLHF. CDR3 bases: TGCGCCAGCAGCGACAGCAATTCACCCCTCCACTTT.

This clone was detected once. This chain uses TRBV4-1 with TRBJ2-1; unclear D gene. There are 15 residues in the CDR3. The V and J ends lost 2 bases and 4 bases respectively, with 12 bases between them. Per the germline V gene, CDR1 is MGHRA and CDR2 is YSYEKL. The CDR3 nucleotides are TGCGCCAGCAGCCAAAAGTTGGGCCAGTACAATGAGCAGTTCTTC. Amino acid sequence: CASSQKLGQYNEQFF.

This chain joins TRBV15 and TRBJ2-1, with D possibly TRBD2 on 6 matching bases. Looked up from germline, CDR1 is LNHNV and CDR2 is YYDKDF (reference sequence). With 0 bases removed from V and 3 bases from J, the gap between germline ends came to 15 bases. There are 17 residues in the CDR3. The CDR3 nucleotides are TGTGCCACCAGCAGAGATCTGTGGAGGGAGCACTACAATGAGCAGTTCTTC. Translating gives CATSRDLWREHYNEQFF.

The V gene is TRBV7-6, the J gene TRBJ2-2; no definite D call. The V gene's germline CDR1 is SGHVS and CDR2 FNYEAQ. CDR3 length: 13 amino acids. Trimming took off 6 bases at V and 6 bases at J, with 11 bases between the two ends. CDR3 bases: TGTGCCAGCAGTCGTAGCTTCGCCGGGGAGCTGTTTTTT. Translation: CASSRSFAGELFF.

CDR3 sequence: CASSLKRAAGIGNEQFF. The CDR3 region has the DNA TGTGCCAGCTCACTTAAACGCGCCGCCGGGATTGGCAATGAGCAGTTCTTC. The V and J genes are TRBV18 and TRBJ2-1, with D perhaps TRBD2 (5 bases). The CDR3 spans 17 residues. Trimming took off 4 bases at V and 6 bases at J, with 22 bases between the two ends. Germline CDR1 and CDR2: KGHSH and LQKENI.

The chain employs TRBV5-1 and TRBJ2-7, with D possibly matching TRBD2 (5 bases). Trimming cost V 2 bases and J 5 bases, with 17 bases left between them. Germline assignment: CDR1 SGHRS and CDR2 YFSETQ. This CDR3 has 15 amino acids. The DNA for the CDR3 is TGCGCCAGCAGCTTCGGGGTTGGGGTTTTGCACGAGCAGTACTTC. As protein: CASSFGVGVLHEQYF.

The V call is TRBV7-8, the J call TRBJ2-1, with TRBD2 matching over 7 bases. V shed 1 base, J shed 4 bases, and the junction held 4 bases outside the gene matches. The CDR3 is 15 residues long. Germline V gene lookup returns CDR1 SGHVS and CDR2 FQNEAQ. The CDR3 DNA is TGTGCCAGCAGCTTAGAGGGACTACCTTACAATGAGCAGTTCTTC. It translates to CASSLEGLPYNEQFF.

In DNA form, the CDR3 reads TGTGCCAGCAGCTTGCTCGGACAGGGGGTCATGAACACTGAAGCTTTCTTT. Translating it yields CASSLLGQGVMNTEAFF. V and J are TRBV11-2 and TRBJ1-1; TRBD1 agrees at 10 bases. The CDR3 is made up of 17 amino acids. The junction had 7 bases not matched to a gene; V was cut back by 3 bases and J by 0 bases. Germline CDR1 is SGHAT and CDR2 is FQNNGV.

The V gene is TRBV6-5, the J gene TRBJ1-1; D is possibly TRBD1 (5 bases). Looked up from germline, CDR1 is MNHEY and CDR2 is SVGAGI. V lost 6 bases and J 4 bases, leaving 12 bases between the germline ends. The CDR3 consists of 13 residues. The chain's CDR3 is CASRLDSRTEAFF. The CDR3 coding sequence is TGTGCCAGCAGACTCGACAGTCGCACTGAAGCTTTCTTT.

The chain employs TRBV18 and TRBJ1-2, with D perhaps TRBD1 (5 bases). The V and J ends lost 3 bases and 7 bases respectively, with 21 bases between them. This CDR3 contains 16 residues. Germline assignment: CDR1 KGHSH and CDR2 LQKENI. DNA of the CDR3: TGTGCCAGCTCACCGCGGAGGGGAGGTCAGTCGGGTGGCTACACCTTC. This translates into CASSPRRGGQSGGYTF.

This clone turned up a few times. The chain links TRBV3-1 (or the pseudogene TRBV3-2) to TRBJ2-1, with D hard to call. The CDR3 extends over 14 amino acids. In germline, CDR1 is LGHDT, CDR2 YNNKEL (reference sequence). Trimming stripped 3 bases from V and 5 bases from J, with 11 bases between. This CDR3 reads CASSQSPSHNEQFF. The CDR3 bases are TGTGCCAGCAGCCAGAGCCCTAGTCACAATGAGCAGTTCTTC.

The V and J genes are TRBV6-1 and TRBJ2-5; D gene uncertain. The CDR3 extends over 13 amino acids. The V gene's germline CDR1 is MNHNS and CDR2 SASEGT. V lost 7 bases to trimming and J lost 2 bases, with 11 bases between them. The DNA of the CDR3 is TGTGCCAGCAACTACGAGCGTCAAGAGACCCAGTACTTC. Protein: CASNYERQETQYF.

V usage is TRBV28 and J usage is TRBJ1-2, with 10 bases fitting TRBD1. The germline CDR1 and CDR2 sequences are MDHEN and SYDVKM. The ends lost 4 bases at V and 7 bases at J; junction bases unmatched: 9. The CDR3 is 15 amino acids. The CDR3 is CASSSWTGGSPGYTF. The CDR3 DNA reads TGTGCCAGCAGTTCATGGACAGGGGGGAGTCCTGGCTACACCTTC.

This clone has a count of ten or more. DNA of the CDR3: TGTGCCTGGAGTGTAATCGGGAGGAACAATCAGCCCCAGCATTTT. This encodes CAWSVIGRNNQPQHF. V usage is TRBV30 and J usage is TRBJ1-5; D is unclear. The CDR3 has 15 residues. The germline gives CDR1 GTSNPN, CDR2 SVGIG (reference sequence). Trimming stripped 0 bases from V and 3 bases from J, with 12 bases between.

This clone was observed a handful of times. The rearrangement uses TRBV5-1 and TRBJ1-2, with 9 bases identical to TRBD1. Germline V gene data show CDR1 as SGHRS and CDR2 as YFSETQ. CDR3 length: 15 amino acids. Germline trimming cut 4 bases from V and 2 bases from J; bases unmatched to any gene: 6. CDR3 protein: CASSLRQGGNYGYTF. CDR3 nucleotide sequence: TGCGCCAGCAGCCTCCGACAGGGGGGAAACTATGGCTACACCTTC.

This clone was seen a handful of times. The rearrangement uses TRBV7-9 and TRBJ2-1; D perhaps matches TRBD1 (6 bases). Germline V gene lookup returns CDR1 SEHNR and CDR2 FQNEAQ (reference sequence). The CDR3 totals 15 residues. Trimming removed 5 bases from V and 3 bases from J, with 14 bases in between. The CDR3 DNA reads as TGTGCCAGCAGCACCGGGACACGAATCTACAATGAGCAGTTCTTC. This gives the protein CASSTGTRIYNEQFF.